Below are 10 T cell receptor beta chains sequenced from a single sample in a study of human T cells and chemical hapten exposure (TCRdb year 2021). The protocol used for the library was RACE. Instrument used: NextSeq 500. The public sequencing data were trimmed at Q25 with fastp and processed into clonotypes with MiXCR by TCRdb, which kept only in-frame beta chains. Entries are consolidated by CDR3 protein sequence, retaining the most common genes and DNA. Here the sample has 380,000 or so distinct CDR3 sequences; more than 4.5% occur a single time. The ten largest clonotypes hold 2% to 2.5% of the sample. Reading the label with the study, this specimen's time point is: patch test 1, 2 weeks after DPC sensitization. The treatment or condition label, as the study defines it: therapeutic diphenylcyclopropenone sensitization with weekly scalp DPC. Sequencing was performed on whole blood, taken in connection with sensitization to the hapten diphenylcyclopropenone (DPC). These receptors all come from a woman between 45 and 65 years old with alopecia areata. Some clones in this sample may be carry-over from other donors' samples.

The chain has TRBV6-5 and TRBJ2-3, with D possibly being TRBD1 (6 bases). V lost 5 bases, J lost 6 bases, and 18 bases lay in between. Germline V gene data show CDR1 as MNHEY and CDR2 as SVGAGI. This CDR3 has 15 amino acids. Here the CDR3 reads CASSLGRGGADTQYF. Written as DNA, the CDR3 is TGTGCCAGCAGTCTGGGCCGAGGGGGAGCGGATACGCAGTATTTT.

This clonotype has ten or more counts. J is TRBJ2-7 and V is TRBV12-3 or TRBV12-4, with 8 nucleotides matching TRBD2. CDR3 size: 13 residues. V gave up 5 bases and J gave up 3 bases; unmatched junction bases: 3. The CDR3 sequence: CASSPTSGYEQYF. CDR3 DNA sequence: TGTGCCAGCAGTCCTACTAGCGGCTACGAGCAGTACTTC.

This clonotype has a count of ten or more. The chain recombines TRBV15 with TRBJ1-2; no clear D. Trimming shortened V by 1 base and J by 8 bases, and 8 bases separated the two germline ends. CDR1 is LNHNV and CDR2 is YYDKDF in the germline V gene (reference sequence). The CDR3 has 12 amino acids. The CDR3 loop reads CATSRVSGGYTF. The CDR3 region has the DNA TGTGCCACCAGCAGAGTCTCCGGGGGCTACACCTTC.

This clonotype was observed at least ten times. A junction boundary mismatches the germline segment, possibly from a read error. The chain carries TRBV7-9 and TRBJ1-1; D is unclear. CDR3 length equals 11 residues. Germline CDR1 is SEHNR and CDR2 is FQNEAQ (reference sequence). CDR3 nucleotides: TGTGCCAGCAGCTTAGCCTCAAAGTCCTCGTTT. It yields the protein CASSLASKSSF. Filled out from reference TRBV7-9 and TRBJ1-1, the complete variable domain reads DTGVSQNPRHKITKRGQNVTFRCDPISEHNRLYWYRQTLGQGPEFLTYFQNEAQLEKSRLLSDRFSAERPKGSFSTLEIQRTEQGDSAMYLCASSLASKSSFGQGTRLTVV.

This clonotype was observed many times. This chain joins TRBV18 and TRBJ2-7; D may be TRBD1 (6 bases). Germline V gene lookup returns CDR1 KGHSH and CDR2 LQKENI. CDR3 length: 14 amino acids. The V gene lost 3 bases and the J gene lost 2 bases, with 11 bases spanning the gap. CDR3 nucleotide sequence: TGTGCCAGCTCACCTGAAGGGGGTACCTACGAGCAGTACTTC. Its translation: CASSPEGGTYEQYF.

This clonotype was recorded many times. The genes are TRBV2 and TRBJ2-5; maybe TRBD2 (5 bases). The CDR3 spans 16 residues. The germline CDR1 and CDR2 sequences are SNHLY and FYNNEI. The V end was cut by 0 bases, the J end by 1 base, with 12 bases between. CDR3: CASSEARRGFQETQYF. The DNA of the CDR3 is TGTGCCAGCAGTGAAGCGCGTCGGGGTTTCCAAGAGACCCAGTACTTC.

This clonotype was seen repeatedly, ten times or more. This chain connects TRBV7-2 to TRBJ2-3; D possibly corresponds to TRBD1 (5 bases). CDR1 SGHTA and CDR2 FQGNSA come from the germline V gene. The V gene lost 0 bases and the J gene lost 3 bases, with 7 bases spanning the gap. The length of the CDR3 is 14 residues. This CDR3 reads CASSLAGVTDTQYF. CDR3 nucleotides: TGTGCCAGCAGCTTAGCAGGGGTTACAGATACGCAGTATTTT.

The chain uses TRBV28 and TRBJ2-1; a weak D match, TRBD2 (6 bases). Trimming took 6 bases from V and 0 from J, leaving 12 bases between them. The CDR3 is made up of 15 amino acids. Germline V gene data show CDR1 as MDHEN and CDR2 as SYDVKM. CDR3 sequence: CASRPQRASYNEQFF. The CDR3 DNA is TGTGCCAGCAGACCCCAGCGGGCCTCCTACAATGAGCAGTTCTTC.

This clonotype was observed at least ten times. The V and J genes are TRBV27 and TRBJ2-5; D ambiguous. The V end was cut by 2 bases, the J end by 7 bases, with 8 bases between. Germline V gives CDR1 MNHEY, CDR2 SMNVEV (reference sequence). The CDR3 contains 12 residues. The CDR3 protein is CASSLGVGTQYF. CDR3 coding DNA: TGTGCCAGCAGTTTAGGGGTGGGGACCCAGTACTTC.

This clonotype occurred many times. This chain joins TRBV18 and TRBJ2-7; 7 nucleotides match TRBD1. Germline V CDR1 and CDR2: KGHSH, LQKENI. J was trimmed by 5 bases and V by 0 bases; bases with no gene match: 7. The CDR3 is 15 amino acids. The CDR3 protein is CASSPPNRGDDEQYF. The CDR3 DNA reads TGTGCCAGCTCACCACCGAACAGGGGAGACGACGAGCAGTACTTC. Full variable domain (remainder filled in from reference TRBV18 and TRBJ2-7): NAGVMQNPRHLVRRRGQEARLRCSPMKGHSHVYWYRQLPEEGLKFMVYLQKENIIDESGMPKERFSAEFPKEGPSILRIQQVVRGDSAAYFCASSPPNRGDDEQYFGPGTRLTVT.